A selection of T cell receptor beta chains follows, all from one sample in a study of CD8 T cells in ankylosing spondylitis. TCRdb re-called the 5' RACE reads through MiXCR, storing one row per CDR3 protein. The sample contains about 750,000 distinct CDR3 sequences, around 20% of which appear only once. Sequencing was carried out using blood, either unsorted or a sorted T cell fraction (not recorded which). The receptors derive from a male donor with ankylosing spondylitis. Each CDR3 is given with its conserved first and last residue. A D gene is named only where the DNA matches it firmly. The listing skips clone size in some rows; elsewhere it reads once, few, many or a size class.

d_call	j_call	v_call	clone_size	cdr3_aa	cdr3_nt
.	TRBJ2-7	TRBV20-1	.	CSASWGSYEQYF	TGCAGTGCTAGCTGGGGGTCCTACGAGCAGTACTTC
.	TRBJ2-7	TRBV12-3/TRBV12-4	.	CASSLQGQNYEQYF	TGTGCCAGCAGTTTACAGGGGCAAAACTACGAGCAGTACTTC
.	TRBJ2-3	TRBV5-1	few	CASRVSTDTQYF	TGCGCCAGCAGGGTTAGCACAGATACGCAGTATTTT
.	TRBJ2-4	TRBV5-1	.	CASSSVGGIQYF	TGCGCCAGCAGCTCGGTAGGAGGCATTCAGTACTTC
TRBD1	TRBJ2-2	TRBV2	few	CASSEGRGTGELFF	TGTGCCAGCAGTGAAGGCAGGGGGACCGGGGAGCTGTTTTTT
.	TRBJ1-4	TRBV28	.	CASTAWAGEKLFF	TGTGCCAGCACGGCGTGGGCGGGTGAAAAACTGTTTTTT
TRBD1	TRBJ2-7	TRBV5-1	many	CASSPRTGGYEQYF	TGCGCCAGCAGCCCCCGGACAGGGGGCTACGAGCAGTACTTC
.	TRBJ2-7	TRBV5-1	many	CASSLVGGDEQYF	TGCGCCAGCAGCTTAGTCGGGGGCGACGAGCAGTACTTC
.	TRBJ1-1	TRBV6-5	few	CASSLGGMEAFF	TGTGCCAGCAGTCTGGGGGGGATGGAAGCTTTCTTT
TRBD2	TRBJ2-2	TRBV11-2	.	CASSNQRTSPSNTGELFF	TGTGCCAGCAGCAACCAGAGGACTAGCCCCTCGAACACCGGGGAGCTGTTTTTT
.	TRBJ2-3	TRBV28	.	CASSLSGTGLDTQYF	TGTGCCAGCAGTTTATCAGGGACGGGGTTAGATACGCAGTATTTT
.	TRBJ2-3	TRBV5-1	.	CASSRRQGGGSTDTQYF	TGCGCCAGCAGCCGCAGACAGGGAGGGGGTAGCACAGATACGCAGTATTTT
TRBD1	TRBJ1-2	TRBV5-5	.	CASSLSGTGEYGYTF	TGTGCCAGCAGCTTGTCCGGGACAGGGGAATATGGCTACACCTTC
.	TRBJ1-2	TRBV10-3	few	CAISPSVPANYGYTF	TGTGCCATCAGTCCTTCCGTCCCAGCTAACTATGGCTACACCTTC
.	TRBJ1-5	TRBV18	few	CASSRGIGNQPQHF	TGTGCCAGCTCACGAGGGATTGGCAATCAGCCCCAGCATTTT
TRBD1	TRBJ1-1	TRBV28	few	CASSLWSGGRTEAFF	TGTGCCAGCAGTTTATGGTCAGGGGGGAGGACTGAAGCTTTCTTT
.	TRBJ1-5	TRBV7-9	few	CSSSASNQPQHF	TGTTCCAGCTCCGCGAGCAATCAGCCCCAGCATTTT
TRBD2	TRBJ2-3	TRBV12-3/TRBV12-4	.	CASSLGGLAADTQYF	TGTGCCAGCAGTTTAGGAGGGCTAGCGGCAGATACGCAGTATTTT
TRBD1	TRBJ1-1	TRBV2	.	CASKGQRNTEAFF	TGTGCCAGCAAGGGACAGAGGAACACTGAAGCTTTCTTT
TRBD2	TRBJ2-7	TRBV20-1	few	CSASPAGRADYEQYF	TGCAGTGCTAGCCCTGCGGGGAGGGCCGACTACGAGCAGTACTTC
.	TRBJ1-5	TRBV12-3/TRBV12-4	.	CASSQNSDSNQPQHF	TGTGCCAGCAGCCAAAACTCAGATAGCAATCAGCCCCAGCATTTT
.	TRBJ1-2	TRBV27	.	CASSPGPQPLTNYGYTF	TGTGCCAGCAGCCCCGGCCCCCAGCCGCTTACTAACTATGGCTACACCTTC
TRBD1	TRBJ1-1	TRBV4-1	.	CASSHSPGGWVTEAFF	TGCGCCAGCAGCCACTCCCCAGGGGGCTGGGTCACTGAAGCTTTCTTT
.	TRBJ2-5	TRBV12-3/TRBV12-4	.	CASSFTGLGRETQYF	TGTGCCAGCAGTTTTACGGGGTTGGGCCGGGAGACCCAGTACTTC
TRBD1	TRBJ1-2	TRBV4-2	few	CASSQDGAGGWSYGYTF	TGTGCCAGCAGCCAAGATGGGGCAGGGGGCTGGTCCTATGGCTACACCTTC
TRBD1	TRBJ1-1	TRBV3-1	few	CASSQDWGQGLNTEAFF	TGTGCCAGCAGCCAAGACTGGGGACAGGGGCTGAACACTGAAGCTTTCTTT
.	TRBJ2-2	TRBV6-5	few	CASSYYQNTGELFF	TGTGCCAGCAGTTACTACCAGAACACCGGGGAGCTGTTTTTT
.	TRBJ1-6	TRBV7-9	few	CASSLLSSYNSPLHF	TGTGCCAGCAGCCTACTGAGCTCCTATAATTCACCCCTCCACTTT
TRBD1	TRBJ2-1	TRBV7-9	few	CAHDRGSYNEQFF	TGTGCCCATGACAGGGGCTCCTACAATGAGCAGTTCTTC
.	TRBJ2-1	TRBV5-1	.	CASSLRLVSLTKNGSYNEQFF	TGCGCCAGCAGCTTGCGCTTGGTTTCGCTTACCAAGAACGGCTCCTACAATGAGCAGTTCTTC
TRBD2	TRBJ2-5	TRBV11-1	few	CASISYAPGLAVQETQYF	TGTGCCAGCATCTCTTACGCCCCGGGACTAGCGGTCCAAGAGACCCAGTACTTC
TRBD1	TRBJ2-2	TRBV29-1	few	CSVVPRDSLTTGELFF	TGCAGCGTTGTACCCCGGGACAGCCTAACCACCGGGGAGCTGTTTTTT
.	TRBJ2-7	TRBV7-7	few	CAVAAGSSYEQYF	TGTGCTGTTGCGGCAGGAAGCTCCTACGAGCAGTACTTC
.	TRBJ2-1	TRBV9	.	CASSVSGHNSYNEQFF	TGTGCCAGCAGCGTATCCGGGCACAACTCCTACAATGAGCAGTTCTTC
.	TRBJ2-1	TRBV27	.	CASSLQGYTSNEQFF	TGTGCCAGCAGTTTACAAGGGTATACGTCCAATGAGCAGTTCTTC
.	TRBJ2-4	TRBV20-1	.	CSARGYTDVKNIQYF	TGCAGTGCTAGAGGGTACACGGATGTCAAAAACATTCAGTACTTC
TRBD2	TRBJ2-1	TRBV15	many	CATSRDYRFFNEQFF	TGTGCCACCAGTAGGGACTATCGTTTTTTCAATGAGCAGTTCTTC
.	TRBJ1-1	TRBV12-3/TRBV12-4	few	CASSSAFEAFF	TGTGCCAGCAGTTCGGCCTTTGAAGCTTTCTTT
TRBD2	TRBJ2-1	TRBV11-2	.	CASSLDHASGIDEQFF	TGTGCCAGCAGCTTAGATCACGCTAGCGGGATAGATGAGCAGTTCTTC
TRBD1	TRBJ1-2	TRBV20-1	few	CSARDPGTGARRGYTF	TGCAGTGCTAGAGATCCTGGGACAGGGGCGAGACGTGGCTACACCTTC
TRBD1	TRBJ1-3	TRBV20-1	few	CSAKQADRVANTIYF	TGCAGTGCCAAGCAGGCGGACAGGGTTGCAAACACCATATATTTT
.	TRBJ1-1	TRBV10-3	few	CAISESVQEVGTEAFF	TGTGCCATCAGTGAGTCAGTACAGGAGGTGGGCACTGAAGCTTTCTTT
.	TRBJ2-7	TRBV20-1	few	CSAKGSSPYEQYF	TGCAGTGCCAAGGGGTCTAGTCCCTACGAGCAGTACTTC
.	TRBJ2-3	TRBV5-6	.	CASSLAAQLTSASTDTQYF	TGTGCCAGCAGCTTGGCGGCTCAACTTACCAGTGCTAGCACAGATACGCAGTATTTT
.	TRBJ1-4	TRBV20-1	few	CSARDRLAGSLEKLFF	TGCAGTGCTAGAGATCGGTTGGCAGGGAGTTTGGAAAAACTGTTTTTT